This TCR beta chain was sequenced during a study of blood T cells in healthy people across ages (dated by TCRdb to 2014 to 2015). General notes on the study: In model experiments, roughly one uniquely barcoded TCR beta cDNA molecule per two T cells was captured by template switching. Four age groups were formed from the donors: young (average roughly 15 years), middle-aged (more than 35), aged (around 68) and long-lived (roughly 81). Two additional independent replicas of 1 million unique cDNA reads from the same blood draw were analyzed for two donors (one aged 18 to 30 and one aged 80 or older). To track age-related changes in TCR beta repertoire diversity, the study relied on deep sequencing normalized with unique cDNA molecular identifiers. To avoid experimental bias, donors of different ages were randomly spread across the sequencing lanes. Points the paper makes about the study in general: Bulk unsorted PBMC profiling prevented conclusive comparison of naive and antigen-experienced compartments. Estimates of total diversity from one million sequenced T cells were regarded as lower bounds and underestimates. Observed TCR beta diversity per million T cells fell roughly linearly with age, and a significant reduction was already apparent by age approximately 41. The CMV infection status of donors was not known, potentially confounding age-related changes in expanded clonotypes. The percentage of naive T cells measured by flow cytometry correlated strongly with observed TCR beta diversity. Compared with the aged group, more naive CD4+ T cells, fewer expanded clones and increased TCR diversity were shown by the long-lived group, suggesting age selection.

Note on this clonotype: There is no known antigen for this receptor. No qualities accompany the bases; no much larger clone lies one base away.

From the cysteine through the phenylalanine, the CDR3 covers 16 amino acids. The sequence is cut down to CDR3 DNA, 48 bases in frame from base 1. The germline V gene (reference sequence) yields SEHNR for CDR1 and FQNEAQ for CDR2. The germline V end is reduced by 3 bases and the J end by 6 bases; junction bases left unmatched: 11. Systemically healthy Caucasian individuals from Russia, around 39 in total and aged roughly 6 to 100 years, were included as donors. About 9.1 milliliters of peripheral blood were collected from each donor into EDTA-treated Vacutainer tubes. Ficoll-Paque density-gradient centrifugation was used to isolate PBMCs, with at least 6.5 million per sample. Total RNA, at least 5.5 micrograms per sample, was extracted from PBMCs with Trizol reagent. Naive CD45RAhigh/CD27high T cell percentages were measured by flow cytometry on a PBMC aliquot from every donor. To prepare the library, 5' RACE was applied. These reads were obtained on an Illumina HiSeq 2500. The second PCR ran for roughly 7 to 12 cycles and used a J-beta primer mix along with a sample-barcoded 5' primer. Each TCR beta cDNA molecule received a unique molecular identifier from a template-switch 5' adaptor carrying 12 random nucleotides. Each sample yielded at least 3 million CDR3-containing paired-end reads. All of the RNA was converted into first-strand cDNA using the Mint cDNA synthesis kit, with a TRBC-specific oligonucleotide serving as the primer. Following uracil-DNA glycosylase treatment, all cDNA underwent a first 18-cycle PCR with the universal primers M1SS and BC2_uni_R. The paper's data handling went like this. For normalization, 1 million high-quality reads were randomly selected from each sample, with every read carrying a distinct molecular identifier. Reads sharing molecular identifiers were discarded rather than binned into consensus sequences. MiTCR, with a Q25 quality threshold and the strictest error-elimination algorithm, was used for CDR3 identification, clonotype clustering and error correction. A nonparametric unseen species model using Euler transformation provided a lower-bound estimate of total TCR beta diversity. TCRdb handled the public reads itself, with Q25 trimming in fastp and clone calling in MiXCR, and kept productive beta chains. Entries are consolidated by CDR3 protein sequence, retaining the most common genes and DNA. TCRdb's processing, not the study's, gives the V and J calls here. For this sample the table gives 1.2 million to 1.5 million distinct CDR3 sequences, of which about 43% were detected only once. The ten largest clones add up to 7% to 9% of the sample.

The sequence joins TRBV7-9 to TRBJ2-3, and 8 junction bases match TRBD1. The source is a woman aged 18-29 years in good health. Sequenced input: blood. The CDR3 reads as follows: CASSFEGQGRRDTQYF. The DNA reads TGTGCCAGCAGCTTCGAAGGACAGGGTCGTCGGGATACGCAGTATTTT.